This entry lists 3 T cell receptor beta chains sequenced from one sample in a study of blood T cell repertoires in COVID-19. Sequencing used immunoSEQ multiplex PCR; TCRdb keeps in-frame clones, though not all of them. The sample consists of more than 150,000 clones, approximately 80% of them appearing once. The source material was peripheral blood. The receptors come from a man aged 60 to 69 with acute or convalescent COVID-19.

Only one count was recorded for this clone. The V gene is TRBV15, the J gene TRBJ2-2; no firm D call. V lost 8 bases, J lost 1 base, and 8 bases lay in between. The CDR3 sequence is 13 residues long. Germline V CDR1 and CDR2: LNHNV, YYDKDF (reference sequence). CDR3 loop: CATGEGNTGELFF. CDR3 DNA: TGTGCCACCGGAGAAGGGAACACCGGGGAGCTGTTTTTT.

This chain connects TRBV28 to TRBJ1-2, with 9 nucleotides matching TRBD1. V lost 6 bases and J lost 3; bases outside the gene matches: 11. The CDR3 spans 16 residues. CDR1 MDHEN and CDR2 SYDVKM come from the germline V gene. CDR3 nucleotide sequence: TGTGCCAGCAGCTCCGGGACAGGGATCATGGACTATGGCTACACCTTC. Residues: CASSSGTGIMDYGYTF.

The chain employs TRBV19 and TRBJ2-5; 8 bases match TRBD2. This CDR3 has 15 residues. V shed 9 bases and J 2 bases; nucleotides not matched to a gene: 11. CDR1 LNHDA and CDR2 SQIVND come from the germline V gene (reference sequence). CDR3 region: CASSTPGGLQETQYF. DNA of the CDR3: TGTGCCAGCTCTACACCGGGGGGGTTACAAGAGACCCAGTACTTC.